This entry lists 29 T cell receptor beta chains sequenced from one sample in a study of blood T cells in healthy people across ages. The second PCR ran roughly 7 to 12 cycles with a sample-barcoded 5' primer and J-beta primers. MiXCR, applied by TCRdb to the 5' RACE reads, yields one record per CDR3 protein. The sample includes 710,000 or so distinct CDR3 sequences, 22% of them seen just once. What was sequenced was blood. Receptor source: a man in his 70s in good health.

The chain employs TRBV10-2 and TRBJ2-3, with D perhaps TRBD1 (6 bases). The V end was cut by 6 bases, the J end by 2 bases, with 12 bases between. This CDR3 is 14 amino acids long. Per the germline V gene, CDR1 is WSHSY and CDR2 is SAAADI. CDR3 sequence reads: CASSGQGITDTQYF. The CDR3 coding sequence is TGCGCCAGCAGCGGCCAGGGGATCACAGATACGCAGTATTTT.

The V gene is TRBV6-9, the J gene TRBJ2-2; no clear D. Trimming took 5 bases from V and 0 from J, leaving 16 bases between them. Germline V gives CDR1 MNHGY, CDR2 SVAAGI. The CDR3 is made up of 17 amino acids. Here the CDR3 DNA reads TGTGCCAGCAGTGACCACCCCTTGTTCACGAACACCGGGGAGCTGTTTTTT. Translating gives CASSDHPLFTNTGELFF.

This clonotype has only a few counts. This chain joins TRBV9 and TRBJ2-5; D unclear. Judging by the DNA end, TRBJ2-1 fits better; the J call may be wrong. Germline-derived CDR1 and CDR2 are SGDLS and YYNGEE. There are 16 residues in the CDR3. CDR3 sequence reads: CASSVNIRARLNEQFF. The CDR3 bases are TGTGCCAGCAGCGTAAATATACGGGCACGGTTAAATGAGCAGTTCTTC.

This rearrangement joins TRBV20-1 to TRBJ2-7, with D perhaps TRBD1 (7 bases). Trimming stripped 3 bases from V and 1 base from J, with 13 bases between. The CDR3 contains 14 residues. Germline V gene sequence: CDR1 DFQATT, CDR2 SNEGSKA (reference sequence). In DNA, the CDR3 is TGCAGTGCTAGCAGGGGGGCGGCGTCCTACGAGCAGTACTTC. This encodes CSASRGAASYEQYF.

The CDR3, as DNA: TGCAGTGCTCGTCGACGAGGGTTTCAAGAGACCCAGTACTTC. This translates into CSARRRGFQETQYF. The chain joins TRBV20-1 to TRBJ2-5, with D tentatively TRBD2 (5 bases). V dropped 5 bases and J dropped 2 bases, with 15 bases sitting between them. This CDR3 contains 14 residues. Germline V CDR1 and CDR2: DFQATT, SNEGSKA (reference sequence).

The V and J genes are TRBV24-1 and TRBJ2-1, with 10 bases identical to TRBD2. The CDR3 is 15 amino acids. The germline V gene has CDR1 KGHDR and CDR2 SFDVKD. The ends lost 8 bases at V and 7 bases at J; junction bases unmatched: 10. CDR3 protein: CATKLLAGEANEQFF. In nucleotides, the CDR3 is TGTGCCACCAAGTTGCTAGCGGGGGAAGCGAATGAGCAGTTCTTC.

This clonotype was counted a few times. Here the CDR3 reads CSCHLQETQYF. CDR3 bases: TGCAGTTGCCACTTACAAGAGACCCAGTACTTC. The V call is TRBV20-1, the J call TRBJ2-5; unclear D gene. CDR1 and CDR2 (germline): DFQATT, SNEGSKA (reference sequence). The V and J ends lost 8 bases and 2 bases respectively, with 9 bases between them. The CDR3 spans 11 residues.

This chain connects TRBV2 to TRBJ1-6; no reliable D call. The CDR3 sequence is 14 residues long. V was trimmed by 6 bases and J by 0 bases, leaving 6 bases between them. CDR1 and CDR2 from the germline V gene are SNHLY and FYNNEI. The CDR3 nucleotides read TGTGCCAGCAGGACTAACTCCTATAATTCACCCCTCCACTTT. Residues: CASRTNSYNSPLHF. Drawing the rest from reference TRBV2 and TRBJ1-6, the complete variable domain is EPEVTQTPSHQVTQMGQEVILRCVPISNHLYFYWYRQILGQKVEFLVSFYNNEISEKSEIFDDQFSVERPDGSNFTLKIRSTKLEDSAMYFCASRTNSYNSPLHFGNGTRLTVT.

V gene TRBV12-3 or TRBV12-4 combines with J gene TRBJ2-1, with 9 positions matching TRBD2. V gave up 1 base and J gave up 8 bases; unmatched junction bases: 12. The CDR3 is 17 amino acids. For the CDR3, the DNA is TGTGCCAGCAGTTTAGTTTGGCGGGGGGGCCGACGCGATGAGCAGTTCTTC. This translates into CASSLVWRGGRRDEQFF.

This sequence joins TRBV14 and TRBJ1-2, with D unresolved. From germline, CDR1 is SGHDN and CDR2 FVKESK. The CDR3 length is 14 residues. Trimming took off 2 bases at V and 4 bases at J, with 11 bases between the two ends. The CDR3 nucleotides are TGTGCCAGCAGCCAAAATAGGGAACCCTATGGCTACACCTTC. Protein sequence: CASSQNREPYGYTF.

In its sample, this clonotype was seen a few times. The V call is TRBV20-1, the J call TRBJ2-7; no reliable D call. Germline lookup yields CDR1 DFQATT and CDR2 SNEGSKA (reference sequence). This CDR3 is built from 11 residues. Between the trimmed V and J ends, which lost 3 bases and 9 bases, there was a span of 12 bases. CDR3 in amino acids: CSASPKDGQYF. CDR3 bases: TGCAGTGCTAGTCCCAAGGACGGGCAGTACTTC.

This clonotype was picked up a small number of times. This rearrangement joins TRBV20-1 to TRBJ2-5, with 11 positions matching TRBD2. The V gene's germline CDR1 is DFQATT and CDR2 SNEGSKA (reference sequence). V lost 8 bases to trimming and J lost 4 bases; unmatched junction nucleotides: 6. The CDR3 has 13 amino acids. The CDR3 loop reads CSPELAGVETQYF. Here the CDR3 DNA reads TGCAGTCCGGAACTAGCGGGAGTAGAGACCCAGTACTTC.

This clonotype was recorded at least ten times. V is TRBV7-6 and J is TRBJ2-7; TRBD1 might be the D (5 bases). This CDR3 contains 14 residues. Trimming shortened V by 1 base and J by 2 bases, and 9 bases separated the two germline ends. Germline loops: CDR1 SGHVS, CDR2 FNYEAQ. The CDR3 loop is CASSLDPGTYEQYF. CDR3 sequence (DNA): TGTGCCAGCAGCTTAGATCCAGGGACCTACGAGCAGTACTTC.

This clonotype is a singleton in its sample. The J gene is TRBJ1-2, the V gene TRBV29-1; D is ambiguous. The CDR3 is 13 amino acids. In germline, CDR1 is SQVTM, CDR2 ANQGSEA. The germline V and J ends were trimmed by 3 bases and 4 bases, with 12 bases remaining between them. This chain's CDR3 is CSVEETGPYGYTF. The CDR3 DNA follows: TGCAGCGTTGAGGAGACGGGCCCCTATGGCTACACCTTC.

At least ten counts were recorded for this clonotype. The gene calls are TRBV14 and TRBJ2-1, with unresolved D. The germline CDR1 and CDR2 sequences are SGHDN and FVKESK. V shed 1 base and J shed 0 bases, with 4 bases lying between them. This CDR3 comprises 14 residues. The CDR3 loop is CASSQASSYNEQFF. CDR3 coding DNA: TGTGCCAGCAGCCAAGCTAGCTCCTACAATGAGCAGTTCTTC.

The genes are TRBV5-4 and TRBJ1-1, with TRBD1 as a possible D gene (5 bases). Trimming removed 0 bases from V and 5 bases from J, with 14 bases in between. The CDR3 runs 15 residues. The V gene's germline CDR1 is SGHNT and CDR2 YYREEE (reference sequence). CDR3 sequence (DNA): TGTGCCAGCAGCTTGGAAGGTCAGGGAGGGACTGAAGCTTTCTTT. This translates into CASSLEGQGGTEAFF.

This clonotype came up a few times. The rearrangement uses TRBV28 and TRBJ1-2, with 7 bases fitting TRBD1. CDR1 and CDR2 from the germline V gene are MDHEN and SYDVKM. V lost 8 bases and J lost 6; bases outside the gene matches: 6. The CDR3 has 12 residues. The CDR3 here is CASRFGTDGYTF. The CDR3 region has the DNA TGTGCCAGCCGCTTTGGGACAGATGGCTACACCTTC.

For this clonotype: Since a much larger clone is just one base distant, this may be a read error. The rearrangement joins TRBV7-9 to TRBJ2-1, with 9 bases identical to TRBD2. Per germline, CDR1 SEHNR and CDR2 FQNEAQ (reference sequence). The CDR3 is made up of 14 amino acids. CDR3 in amino acids: CASTTGLAVNERFF. CDR3 in DNA: TGTGCCAGCACTACGGGACTAGCTGTAAATGAGCGGTTCTTC.

The chain uses TRBV7-2 and TRBJ1-1, with D possibly TRBD1 on 6 matching bases. V lost 6 bases and J 5 bases, leaving 16 bases between the germline ends. The length of the CDR3 is 14 residues. Germline V lookup: CDR1 SGHTA, CDR2 FQGNSA. In nucleotides, the CDR3 is TGTGCCAGCAGTAGACAAGCAGGGGCAACTGAAGCTTTCTTT. This sequence encodes CASSRQAGATEAFF.

This clonotype showed up just a few times. This sequence joins TRBV11-3 and TRBJ2-1, with D perhaps matching TRBD2 (5 bases). V dropped 4 bases and J dropped 9 bases, with 7 bases sitting between them. The CDR3 is 11 residues long. Germline V gene lookup returns CDR1 SGHNT and CDR2 YENEEA. The CDR3 loop reads CASSSGVEQFF. CDR3 bases: TGTGCCAGCAGCTCCGGGGTTGAGCAGTTCTTC.

This clonotype showed up many times. The chain combines TRBV7-2 with TRBJ2-2; TRBD2 is a possible D gene (6 bases). From germline, CDR1 is SGHTA and CDR2 FQGNSA. V gave up 7 bases and J gave up 3 bases, with 15 bases separating them. The CDR3 extends over 15 amino acids. CDR3 sequence: CASTPMRRDTGELFF. CDR3 sequence (DNA): TGTGCCAGCACCCCTATGAGGAGGGACACCGGGGAGCTGTTTTTT.

This clonotype was seen many times. This chain uses TRBV6-1 with TRBJ1-5, with TRBD1 as a possible D gene (5 bases). CDR1 MNHNS and CDR2 SASEGT come from the germline V gene. The CDR3 is 12 residues long. CDR3 residues: CVSRDGNQPQHF. DNA for the CDR3: TGTGTAAGCAGGGACGGCAATCAGCCCCAGCATTTT.

The CDR3 here is CASKKRGNEQFF. In nucleotides, the CDR3 is TGTGCCAGCAAGAAGCGGGGGAATGAGCAGTTCTTC. This sequence joins TRBV5-6 and TRBJ2-1; 8 nucleotides match TRBD2. Germline loops: CDR1 SGHDT, CDR2 YYEEEE. The CDR3 spans 12 residues. V shed 6 bases and J 7 bases; nucleotides not matched to a gene: 3.

DNA of the CDR3: TGTGCCAGCGGGGGGACGATGACCTACGAGCAGTACTTC. This sequence encodes CASGGTMTYEQYF. The chain has TRBV12-3 or TRBV12-4 and TRBJ2-7; possibly TRBD2 for D (6 bases). This CDR3 has 13 amino acids. Trimming removed 8 bases from V and 2 bases from J, with 13 bases in between.

This clonotype was detected only a few times. The chain couples TRBV6-2 or TRBV6-3 to TRBJ2-5; 11 nucleotides line up with TRBD2. Germline CDR1 and CDR2: MNHEY and SVGEGT. This CDR3 region has 15 residues. V trimming: 4 bases; J trimming: 0 bases; junction bases outside the gene matches: 1. The CDR3 spells CASSLAGGNQETQYF. CDR3 nucleotides: TGTGCCAGCAGTTTAGCGGGGGGGAACCAAGAGACCCAGTACTTC.

This clonotype was seen more than once but under ten times. This chain uses TRBV28 with TRBJ1-1; perhaps TRBD1 as D (5 bases). Per germline, CDR1 MDHEN and CDR2 SYDVKM. Trimming stripped 10 bases from V and 0 bases from J, with 12 bases between. The CDR3 sequence is 13 residues long. CDR3 DNA sequence: TGTGCCACGGTACAGGCGCTGAACACTGAAGCTTTCTTT. Translation gives CATVQALNTEAFF.

The rearrangement uses TRBV15 and TRBJ2-1; D perhaps matches TRBD2 (6 bases). The end of the DNA is better explained by TRBJ2-5, so the J call may be wrong. This CDR3 is built from 15 residues. The germline V gene has CDR1 LNHNV and CDR2 YYDKDF (reference sequence). The CDR3 region is CATSRAGGGQETQYF. The DNA for the CDR3 is TGTGCCACCAGCAGAGCCGGGGGTGGTCAAGAGACCCAGTACTTC.

A few counts support this clonotype. CDR3 DNA sequence: TGCGCCAGCAGCATCCAGACTAGCGGGGTTCTAAGAACAGATACGCAGTATTTT. Amino acid sequence: CASSIQTSGVLRTDTQYF. The rearrangement uses TRBV5-1 and TRBJ2-3; the match to TRBD2 covers 11 bases. Germline V lookup: CDR1 SGHRS, CDR2 YFSETQ. The CDR3 spans 18 residues. The V and J ends lost 4 bases and 3 bases, in that order; junction bases with no gene match: 13.

This chain links TRBV6-5 with TRBJ1-4; D is uncertain. CDR3 length: 15 residues. Germline loops: CDR1 MNHEY, CDR2 SVGAGI. V was clipped by 0 bases and J by 5 bases, with 10 bases between them. The DNA of the CDR3 is TGTGCCAGCAGTTACTCGTCGGGAACGAATGAAAAACTGTTTTTT. Its protein product is CASSYSSGTNEKLFF.